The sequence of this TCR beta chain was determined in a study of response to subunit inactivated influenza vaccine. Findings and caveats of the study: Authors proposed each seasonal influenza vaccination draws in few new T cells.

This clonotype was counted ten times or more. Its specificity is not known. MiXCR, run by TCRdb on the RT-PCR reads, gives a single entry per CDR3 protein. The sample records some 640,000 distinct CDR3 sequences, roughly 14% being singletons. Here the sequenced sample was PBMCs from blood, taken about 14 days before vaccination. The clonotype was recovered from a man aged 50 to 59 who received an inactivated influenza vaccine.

The CDR3 loop is CASSLVAGMDTQYF. CDR3 in DNA: TGCGCCAGCAGCTTGGTAGCGGGAATGGATACGCAGTATTTT. The chain couples TRBV5-1 to TRBJ2-3; 8 nucleotides line up with TRBD2. Looked up from germline, CDR1 is SGHRS and CDR2 is YFSETQ. The CDR3 consists of 14 residues. V gave up 0 bases and J gave up 6 bases; unmatched junction bases: 3.